The 17 T cell receptor beta chains presented below share a single source sample, sequenced in a study of OX40 agonist ivuxolimab in advanced cancers. Assay: immunoSEQ multiplex PCR; the TCRdb copy retains only in-frame clones and omits some. Of approximately 80,000 clones listed, roughly 84% were seen once; the top ten hold just under 0.25%. The source material was CD4+ or CD8+ T cells sorted from blood, sampled in a trial of the OX40 agonist ivuxolimab. The source of these receptors is an adult with an advanced solid tumor such as melanoma, head and neck, liver or kidney cancer.

The chain couples TRBV28 to TRBJ2-7; TRBD2 is a possible D gene (6 bases). This CDR3 spans 16 amino acids. In germline, CDR1 is MDHEN, CDR2 SYDVKM. Trimming removed 4 bases from V and 4 bases from J, with 20 bases in between. The CDR3 region has the DNA TGTGCCAGCAGTTCCACGGGACTTGCCCCCCAATACGAGCAGTACTTC. It translates to CASSSTGLAPQYEQYF.

The chain employs TRBV6-5 and TRBJ2-7; no definite D call. Germline V gene sequence: CDR1 MNHEY, CDR2 SVGAGI. CDR3 length: 14 amino acids. V was clipped by 0 bases and J by 3 bases, with 9 bases between them. CDR3 residues: CASSYSGEYYEQYF. The CDR3, as DNA: TGTGCCAGCAGTTACTCGGGTGAATACTACGAGCAGTACTTC.

The rearrangement links TRBV27 to TRBJ1-3; TRBD1 might be the D (5 bases). CDR1 is MNHEY, CDR2 SMNVEV, per germline (reference sequence). The CDR3 length is 15 residues. Trimming stripped 2 bases from V and 2 bases from J, with 10 bases between. CDR3 sequence reads: CASSLKGWAGNTIYF. Written as DNA, the CDR3 is TGTGCCAGCAGTTTAAAGGGGTGGGCTGGAAACACCATATATTTT.

CDR3 sequence (DNA): TGTGCCAGCAGCTCATCGGGCCAGGGATCCTACGAGCAGTACTTC. This sequence encodes CASSSSGQGSYEQYF. The V and J genes are TRBV28 and TRBJ2-7; D perhaps matches TRBD1 (5 bases). CDR3 length: 15 residues. Looked up from germline, CDR1 is MDHEN and CDR2 is SYDVKM. Trimming stripped 6 bases from V and 1 base from J, with 16 bases between.

The chain carries TRBV19 and TRBJ2-1; tentative D call: TRBD2 (6 bases). The CDR3 spans 15 residues. From germline, CDR1 is LNHDA and CDR2 SQIVND (reference sequence). Trimming removed 4 bases at V and 5 bases at J, with 15 bases between. The CDR3 nucleotides read TGTGCCAGTAGTACCCTAAAGAGCGGGCACAATGAGCAGTTCTTC. Translating it yields CASSTLKSGHNEQFF.

The chain uses TRBV7-3 and TRBJ2-1, with 8 nucleotides matching TRBD2. Germline-derived CDR1 and CDR2 are SGHTA and FQGTGA. With 5 bases clipped from V and 0 bases from J, the junction kept 9 bases outside the gene matches. The CDR3 has 17 amino acids. CDR3 sequence: CASSPRLASSSYNEQFF. CDR3 nucleotide sequence: TGTGCCAGCAGCCCCAGACTAGCGTCAAGCTCCTACAATGAGCAGTTCTTC.

The chain has TRBV5-1 and TRBJ2-2, with no clear D. V was clipped by 6 bases and J by 0 bases, with 12 bases between them. The CDR3 loop spans 15 amino acids. CDR1 and CDR2 from the germline V gene are SGHRS and YFSETQ. CDR3: CASTPNSPNTGELFF. The CDR3 DNA reads TGCGCCAGCACACCTAACAGTCCGAACACCGGGGAGCTGTTTTTT.

The chain joins TRBV29-1 to TRBJ2-5; D tentatively reads TRBD1 or TRBD2 (5 bases each). The CDR3 loop spans 11 amino acids. The ends were cut back, 6 bases at V and 5 bases at J, with 10 bases in the middle. The germline V gene has CDR1 SQVTM and CDR2 ANQGSEA. CDR3 nucleotide sequence: TGCAGCGTCCCGTGGGGGGAGACCCAGTACTTC. It codes for CSVPWGETQYF.

V gene TRBV5-6 combines with J gene TRBJ2-7; either TRBD1 or TRBD2 may supply D (5 bases each). This CDR3 is built from 14 residues. Per the germline V gene, CDR1 is SGHDT and CDR2 is YYEEEE. V gave up 5 bases and J gave up 4 bases, with 16 bases separating them. The CDR3 DNA reads as TGTGCCAGCAGTGGTAAGGGGACGGGTTACGAGCAGTACTTC. The encoded protein is CASSGKGTGYEQYF.

The V and J genes are TRBV4-1 and TRBJ2-5; 12 bases are a match to TRBD2. Germline V CDR1 and CDR2: MGHRA, YSYEKL. The CDR3 has 17 residues. After removal of 4 bases from V and 1 base from J, the junction contained 7 bases not matched to a gene. The CDR3 bases are TGCGCCAGCAGCCGAGCAGGACTAGCGGGGAGCCAAGAGACCCAGTACTTC. Protein: CASSRAGLAGSQETQYF.

The chain joins TRBV5-6 to TRBJ2-5; no definite D call. V was shortened by 3 bases and J by 0 bases, with 3 bases between the two germline ends. The CDR3 contains 12 residues. Germline CDR1 is SGHDT and CDR2 is YYEEEE. The CDR3 DNA is TGTGCCAGCAGCTGGTACCAAGAGACCCAGTACTTC. Amino acids: CASSWYQETQYF.

The rearrangement joins TRBV29-1 to TRBJ1-1; D perhaps matches TRBD1 (5 bases). Germline V gives CDR1 SQVTM, CDR2 ANQGSEA. CDR3 length: 13 amino acids. The V end lost 4 bases, the J end lost 0 bases, and 9 bases lay between the germline ends. The CDR3 spells CSVVGHMNTEAFF. The CDR3 DNA follows: TGCAGCGTTGTGGGGCACATGAACACTGAAGCTTTCTTT.

The genes are TRBV7-9 and TRBJ2-3; D ambiguous. The CDR3 length is 14 residues. Germline V gives CDR1 SEHNR, CDR2 FQNEAQ (reference sequence). The V end was cut by 4 bases, the J end by 9 bases, with 17 bases between. The CDR3 DNA reads as TGTGCCAGCAGCTCCCGCTTCCCCCCGGAGACGCAGTATTTT. Amino acid sequence: CASSSRFPPETQYF.

The gene calls are TRBV7-2 and TRBJ2-7; D uncertain. Trimming removed 4 bases from V and 6 bases from J, with 13 bases in between. Per germline, CDR1 SGHTA and CDR2 FQGNSA. CDR3 length: 13 residues. CDR3 residues: CASSSSGVSEQYF. As DNA, the CDR3 is TGTGCCAGCAGCTCTAGTGGGGTATCCGAGCAGTACTTC.

This chain uses TRBV6-1 with TRBJ2-1; 14 bases agree with TRBD2. The CDR3 loop spans 15 amino acids. After removal of 7 bases from V and 6 bases from J, the junction contained 5 bases not matched to a gene. Germline CDR1 and CDR2: MNHNS and SASEGT. The CDR3 loop reads CASNRLAGGPNEQFF. In DNA form, the CDR3 reads TGTGCCAGCAACCGACTAGCGGGAGGGCCCAATGAGCAGTTCTTC.

The chain is built from TRBV7-2 and TRBJ1-1; perhaps TRBD1 as D (6 bases). This CDR3 comprises 13 residues. The germline V gene has CDR1 SGHTA and CDR2 FQGNSA. Trimming took off 4 bases at V and 1 base at J, with 7 bases between the two ends. CDR3 sequence reads: CASSWGQNTEAFF. The CDR3 region has the DNA TGTGCCAGCAGCTGGGGACAGAACACTGAAGCTTTCTTT.

The chain uses TRBV15 and TRBJ1-4, with a tentative D call TRBD1 (6 bases). The CDR3 is 18 residues long. Germline V gene lookup returns CDR1 LNHNV and CDR2 YYDKDF (reference sequence). V was pared by 0 bases and J by 7 bases, with 21 bases between. The CDR3, as DNA: TGTGCCACCAGCAGAGATCGTAGCTTCCGGACAGTCAGTGAAAAACTGTTTTTT. This encodes CATSRDRSFRTVSEKLFF.